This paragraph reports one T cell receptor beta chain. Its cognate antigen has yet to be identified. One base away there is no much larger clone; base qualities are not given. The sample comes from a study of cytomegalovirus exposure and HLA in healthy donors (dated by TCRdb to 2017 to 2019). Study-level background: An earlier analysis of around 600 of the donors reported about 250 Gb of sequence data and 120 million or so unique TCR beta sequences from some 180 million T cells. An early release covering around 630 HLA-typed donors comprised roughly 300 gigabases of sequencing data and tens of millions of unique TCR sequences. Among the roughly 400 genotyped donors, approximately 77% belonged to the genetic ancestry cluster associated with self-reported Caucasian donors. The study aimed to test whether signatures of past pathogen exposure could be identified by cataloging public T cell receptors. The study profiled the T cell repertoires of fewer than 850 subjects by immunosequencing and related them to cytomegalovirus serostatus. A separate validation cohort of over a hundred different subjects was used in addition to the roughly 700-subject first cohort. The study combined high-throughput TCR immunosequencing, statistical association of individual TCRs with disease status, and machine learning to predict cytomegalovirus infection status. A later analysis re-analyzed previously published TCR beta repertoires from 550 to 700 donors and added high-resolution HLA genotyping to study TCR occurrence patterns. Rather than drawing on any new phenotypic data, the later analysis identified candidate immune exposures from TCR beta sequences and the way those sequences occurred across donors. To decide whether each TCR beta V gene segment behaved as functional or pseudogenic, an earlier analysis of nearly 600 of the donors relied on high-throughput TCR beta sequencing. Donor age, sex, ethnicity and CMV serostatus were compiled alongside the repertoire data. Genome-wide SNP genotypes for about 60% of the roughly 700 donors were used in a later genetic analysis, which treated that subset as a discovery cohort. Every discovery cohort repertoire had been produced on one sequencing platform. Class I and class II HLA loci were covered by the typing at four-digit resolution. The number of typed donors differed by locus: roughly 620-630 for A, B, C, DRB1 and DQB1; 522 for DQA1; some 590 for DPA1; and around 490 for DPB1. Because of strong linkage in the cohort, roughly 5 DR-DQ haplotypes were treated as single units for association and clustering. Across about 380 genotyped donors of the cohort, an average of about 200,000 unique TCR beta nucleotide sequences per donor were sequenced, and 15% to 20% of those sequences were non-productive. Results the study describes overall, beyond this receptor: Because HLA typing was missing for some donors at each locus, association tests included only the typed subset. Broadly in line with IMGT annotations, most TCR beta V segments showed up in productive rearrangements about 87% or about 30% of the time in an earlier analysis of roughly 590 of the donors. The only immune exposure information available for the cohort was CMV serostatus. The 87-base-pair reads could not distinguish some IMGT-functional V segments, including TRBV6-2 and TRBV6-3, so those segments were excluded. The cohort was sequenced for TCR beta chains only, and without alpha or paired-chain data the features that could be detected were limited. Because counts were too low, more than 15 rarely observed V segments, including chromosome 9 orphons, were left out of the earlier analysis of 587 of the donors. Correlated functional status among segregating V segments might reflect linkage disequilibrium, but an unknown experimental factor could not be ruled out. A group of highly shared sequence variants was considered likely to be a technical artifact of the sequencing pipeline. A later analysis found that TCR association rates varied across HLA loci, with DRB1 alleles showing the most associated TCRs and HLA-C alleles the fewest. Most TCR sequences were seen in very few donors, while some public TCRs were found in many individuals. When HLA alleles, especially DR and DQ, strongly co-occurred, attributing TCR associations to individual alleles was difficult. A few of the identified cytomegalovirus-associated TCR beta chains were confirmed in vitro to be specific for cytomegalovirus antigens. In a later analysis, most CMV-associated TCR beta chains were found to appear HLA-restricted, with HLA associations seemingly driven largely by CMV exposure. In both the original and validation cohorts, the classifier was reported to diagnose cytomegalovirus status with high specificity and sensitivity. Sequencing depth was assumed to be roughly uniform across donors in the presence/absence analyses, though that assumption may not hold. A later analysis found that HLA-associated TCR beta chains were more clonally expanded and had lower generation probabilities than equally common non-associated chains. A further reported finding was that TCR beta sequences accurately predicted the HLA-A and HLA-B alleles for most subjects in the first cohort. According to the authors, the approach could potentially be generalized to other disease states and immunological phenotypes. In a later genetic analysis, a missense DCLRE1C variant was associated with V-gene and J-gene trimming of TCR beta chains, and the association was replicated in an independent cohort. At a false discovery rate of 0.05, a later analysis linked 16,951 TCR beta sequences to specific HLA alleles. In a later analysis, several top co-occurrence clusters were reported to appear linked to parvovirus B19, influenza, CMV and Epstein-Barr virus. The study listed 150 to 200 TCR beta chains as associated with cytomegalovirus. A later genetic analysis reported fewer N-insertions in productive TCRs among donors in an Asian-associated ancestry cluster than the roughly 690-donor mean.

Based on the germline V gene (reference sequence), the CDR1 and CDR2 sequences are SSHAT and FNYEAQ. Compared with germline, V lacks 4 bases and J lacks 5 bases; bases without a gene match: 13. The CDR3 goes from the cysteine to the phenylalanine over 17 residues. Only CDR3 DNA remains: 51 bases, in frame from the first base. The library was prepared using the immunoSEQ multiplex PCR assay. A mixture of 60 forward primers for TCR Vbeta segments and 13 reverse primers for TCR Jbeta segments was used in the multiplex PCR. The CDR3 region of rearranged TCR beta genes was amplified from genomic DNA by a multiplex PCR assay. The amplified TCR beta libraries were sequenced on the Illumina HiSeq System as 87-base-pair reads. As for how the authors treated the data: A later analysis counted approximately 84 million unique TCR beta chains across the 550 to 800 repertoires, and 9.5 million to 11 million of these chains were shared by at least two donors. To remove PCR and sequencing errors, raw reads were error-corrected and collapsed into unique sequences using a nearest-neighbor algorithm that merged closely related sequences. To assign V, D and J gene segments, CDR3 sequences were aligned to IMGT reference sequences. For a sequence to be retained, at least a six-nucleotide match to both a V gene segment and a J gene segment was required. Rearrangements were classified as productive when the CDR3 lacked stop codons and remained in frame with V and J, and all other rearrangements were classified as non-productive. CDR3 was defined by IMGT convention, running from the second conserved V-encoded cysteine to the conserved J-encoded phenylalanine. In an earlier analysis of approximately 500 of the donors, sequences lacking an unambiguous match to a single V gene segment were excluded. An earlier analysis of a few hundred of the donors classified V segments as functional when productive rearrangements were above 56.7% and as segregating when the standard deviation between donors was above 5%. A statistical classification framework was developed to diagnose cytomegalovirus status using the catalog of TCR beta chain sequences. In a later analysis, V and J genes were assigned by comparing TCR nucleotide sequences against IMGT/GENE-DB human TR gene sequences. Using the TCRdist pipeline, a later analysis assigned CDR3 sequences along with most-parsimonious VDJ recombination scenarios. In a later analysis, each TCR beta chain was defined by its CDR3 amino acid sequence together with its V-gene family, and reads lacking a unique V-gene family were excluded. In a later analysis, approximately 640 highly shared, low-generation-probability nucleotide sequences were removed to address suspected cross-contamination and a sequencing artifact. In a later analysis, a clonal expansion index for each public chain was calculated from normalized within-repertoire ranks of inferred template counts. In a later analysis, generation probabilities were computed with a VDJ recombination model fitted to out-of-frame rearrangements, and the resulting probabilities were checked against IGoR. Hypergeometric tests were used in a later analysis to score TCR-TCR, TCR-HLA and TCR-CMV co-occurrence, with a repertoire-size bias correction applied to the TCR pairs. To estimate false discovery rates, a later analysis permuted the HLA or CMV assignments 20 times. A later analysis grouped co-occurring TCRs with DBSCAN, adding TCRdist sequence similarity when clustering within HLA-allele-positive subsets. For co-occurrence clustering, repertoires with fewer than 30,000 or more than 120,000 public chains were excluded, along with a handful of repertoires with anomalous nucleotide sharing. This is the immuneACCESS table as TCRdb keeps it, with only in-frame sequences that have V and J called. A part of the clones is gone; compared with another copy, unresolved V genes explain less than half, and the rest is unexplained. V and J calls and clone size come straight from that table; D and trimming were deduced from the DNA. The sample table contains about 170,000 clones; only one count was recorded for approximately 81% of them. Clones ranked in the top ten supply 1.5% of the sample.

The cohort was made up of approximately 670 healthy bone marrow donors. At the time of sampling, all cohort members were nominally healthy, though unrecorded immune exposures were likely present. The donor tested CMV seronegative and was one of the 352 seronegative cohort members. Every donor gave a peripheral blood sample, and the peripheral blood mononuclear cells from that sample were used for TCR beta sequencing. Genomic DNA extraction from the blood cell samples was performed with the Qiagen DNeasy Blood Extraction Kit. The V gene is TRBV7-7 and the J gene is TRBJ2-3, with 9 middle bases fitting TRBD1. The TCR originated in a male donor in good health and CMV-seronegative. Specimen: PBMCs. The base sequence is TGTGCCAGCAGCTCCCCGGGTGGGACAGGGCTGGGAGATACGCAGTATTTT. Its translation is CASSSPGGTGLGDTQYF.